This TCR beta chain emerged from a study of technical replicates of blood from a handful of donors. V shed 5 bases and J 2 bases; nucleotides not matched to a gene: 7. Per the germline V gene, CDR1 is SNHLY and CDR2 is FYNNEI. The CDR3 loop spans 15 amino acids. Using immunoSEQ multiplex PCR, the repertoire was profiled, and TCRdb retains in-frame clones only, with some absent. The sample includes around 16,000 clones, approximately 88% of them seen just once. The J gene is TRBJ2-3, the V gene TRBV2, with 7 bases matching TRBD2. Sequenced material: PBMCs. This receptor was obtained from a human donor in good health. The CDR3, as DNA: TGTGCCAGCAGTTGGGGGGGGTTCGCCACAGATACGCAGTATTTT. Translation: CASSWGGFATDTQYF.